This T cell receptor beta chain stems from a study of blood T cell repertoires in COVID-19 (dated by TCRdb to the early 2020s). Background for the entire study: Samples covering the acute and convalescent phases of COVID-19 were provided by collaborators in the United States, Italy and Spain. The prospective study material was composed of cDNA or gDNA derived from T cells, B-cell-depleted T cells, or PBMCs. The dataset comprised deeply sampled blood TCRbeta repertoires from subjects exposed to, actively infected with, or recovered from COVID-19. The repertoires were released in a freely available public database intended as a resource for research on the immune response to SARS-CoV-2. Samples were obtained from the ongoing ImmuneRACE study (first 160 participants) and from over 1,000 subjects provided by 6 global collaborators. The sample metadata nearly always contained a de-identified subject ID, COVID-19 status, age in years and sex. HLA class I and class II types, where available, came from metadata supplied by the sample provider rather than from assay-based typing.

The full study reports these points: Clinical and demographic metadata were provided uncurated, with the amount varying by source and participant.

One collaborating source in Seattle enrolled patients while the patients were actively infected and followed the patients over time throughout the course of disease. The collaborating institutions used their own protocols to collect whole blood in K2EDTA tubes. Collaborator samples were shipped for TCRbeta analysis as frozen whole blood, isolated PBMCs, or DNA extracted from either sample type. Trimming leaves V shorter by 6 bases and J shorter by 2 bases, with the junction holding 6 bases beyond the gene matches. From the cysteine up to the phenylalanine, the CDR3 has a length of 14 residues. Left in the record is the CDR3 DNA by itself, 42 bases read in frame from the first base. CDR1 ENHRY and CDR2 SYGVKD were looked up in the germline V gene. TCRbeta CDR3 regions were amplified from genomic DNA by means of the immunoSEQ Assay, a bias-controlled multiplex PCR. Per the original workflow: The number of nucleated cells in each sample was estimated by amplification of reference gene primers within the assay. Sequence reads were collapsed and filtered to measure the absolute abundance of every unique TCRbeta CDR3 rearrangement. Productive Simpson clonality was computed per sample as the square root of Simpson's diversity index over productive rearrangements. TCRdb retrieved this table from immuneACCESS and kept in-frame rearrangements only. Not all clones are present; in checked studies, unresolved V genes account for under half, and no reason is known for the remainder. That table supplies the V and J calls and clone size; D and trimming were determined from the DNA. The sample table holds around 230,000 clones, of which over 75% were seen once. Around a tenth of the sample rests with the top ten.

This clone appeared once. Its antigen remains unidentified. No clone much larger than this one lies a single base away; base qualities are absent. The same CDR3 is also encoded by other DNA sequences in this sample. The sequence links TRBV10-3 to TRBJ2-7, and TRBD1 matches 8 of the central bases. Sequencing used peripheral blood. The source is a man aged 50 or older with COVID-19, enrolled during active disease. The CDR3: CAISSGTGAYEQYF. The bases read TGTGCCATCAGCTCCGGGACAGGAGCCTACGAGCAGTACTTC.